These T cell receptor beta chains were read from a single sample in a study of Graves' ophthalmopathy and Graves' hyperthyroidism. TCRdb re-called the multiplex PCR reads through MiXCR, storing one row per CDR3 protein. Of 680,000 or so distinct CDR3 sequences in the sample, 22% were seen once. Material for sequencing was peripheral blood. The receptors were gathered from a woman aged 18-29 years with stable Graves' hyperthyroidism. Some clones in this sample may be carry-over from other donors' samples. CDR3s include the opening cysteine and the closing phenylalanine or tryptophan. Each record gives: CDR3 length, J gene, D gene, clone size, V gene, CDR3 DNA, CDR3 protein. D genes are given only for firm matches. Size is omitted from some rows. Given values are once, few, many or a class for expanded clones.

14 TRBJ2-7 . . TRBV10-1 TGCGCCAGCCAAAGACAGATATTCCCCTACGAGCAGTACTTC CASQRQIFPYEQYF
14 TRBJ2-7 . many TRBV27 TGTGCCAGCAGTCCGGGACTCCTATCCTACGAGCAGTACTTC CASSPGLLSYEQYF
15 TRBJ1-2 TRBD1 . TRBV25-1 TGTGCCAGCAGTGAAGGGGACAGGGCTCTCAGTGGCTACACCTTC CASSEGDRALSGYTF
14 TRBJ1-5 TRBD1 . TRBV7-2 TGTGCCAGCACCCTGACAGGGGAGGTTCAGCCCCAGCATTTT CASTLTGEVQPQHF
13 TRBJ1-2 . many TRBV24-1 TGTGCCACCAGTGCAGGAGATAACTATGGCTACACCTTC CATSAGDNYGYTF
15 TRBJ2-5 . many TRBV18 TGTGCCAGCTCACCAATCTCGGCGGGGCAAGAGACCCAGTACTTC CASSPISAGQETQYF
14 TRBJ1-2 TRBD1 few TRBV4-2 TGTGCCAGCAGCCAAGTTTCCAGGGGGGATGGCTACACCTTC CASSQVSRGDGYTF
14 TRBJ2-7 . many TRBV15 TGTGCCACCAGCAGAAGACGGGAGCCCTACGAGCAGTACTTC CATSRRREPYEQYF
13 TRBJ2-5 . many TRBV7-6 TGTGCCAGCAGCCTACAAGCACAAGAGACCCAGTACTTC CASSLQAQETQYF
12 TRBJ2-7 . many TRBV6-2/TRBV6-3 TGTGCCAGCAACCCAACCCAATACGAGCAGTACTTC CASNPTQYEQYF
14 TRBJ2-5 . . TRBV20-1 TGCAGTGCTAGAGTGACAGAGCTCCAAGAGACCCAGTACTTC CSARVTELQETQYF
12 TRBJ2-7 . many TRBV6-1 TGTGCCAGCAGTGTAAATGGATACGAGCAGTACTTC CASSVNGYEQYF
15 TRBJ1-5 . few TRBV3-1 TGTGCCAGCAGCCAACAGGGCCATAGCAATCAGCCCCAGCATTTT CASSQQGHSNQPQHF
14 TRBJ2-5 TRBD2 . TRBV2 TGTGCCAGCAGTCTTCACCGGGACTATGAGACCCAGTACTTC CASSLHRDYETQYF
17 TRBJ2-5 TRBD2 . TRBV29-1 TGCAGCGTTGAAGGGCGGCGGCTAGCGGGAGTATCGGAGACCCAGTACTTC CSVEGRRLAGVSETQYF
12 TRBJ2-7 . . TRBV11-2 TGTGCCAGCAGCTTCACAGAATACGAGCAGTACTTC CASSFTEYEQYF
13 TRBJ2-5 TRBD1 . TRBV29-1 TGCAGCGTTGTACCCCAGGGGGCAGGGACCCAGTACTTC CSVVPQGAGTQYF
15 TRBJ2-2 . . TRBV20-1 TGCAGTGCAGGGGACCGGGACCTTAACACCGGGGAGCTGTTTTTT CSAGDRDLNTGELFF
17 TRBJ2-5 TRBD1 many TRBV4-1 TGCGCCAGCAGCCAATTAGGGCGGGACAGGCAAAGAAAGACCCAGTACTTC CASSQLGRDRQRKTQYF
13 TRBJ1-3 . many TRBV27 TGTGCCAGCAGTCGGCAGGGTGGAAACACCATATATTTT CASSRQGGNTIYF
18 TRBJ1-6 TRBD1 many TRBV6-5 TGTGCCAGCACCCTCCTCGGACAGGGGAGCTCCTATAATTCACCCCTCCACTTT CASTLLGQGSSYNSPLHF
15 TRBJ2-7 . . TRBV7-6 TGTGCCAGCACCCCCCCGGTGGGGGAATCCTACGAGCAGTACTTC CASTPPVGESYEQYF
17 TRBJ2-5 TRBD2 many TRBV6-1 TGTGCCAGCAGTGAAGGAACTAGCGGGAGCCCCCGAGAGACCCAGTACTTC CASSEGTSGSPRETQYF
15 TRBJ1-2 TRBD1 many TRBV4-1 TGCGCCAGCAGCCAAGTACCGGGACAGGGACCAAGCTACACCTTC CASSQVPGQGPSYTF
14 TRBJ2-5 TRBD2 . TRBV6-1 TGTGCCAGCAGCCAGGAGCGGGGGGGAGAGACCCAGTACTTC CASSQERGGETQYF
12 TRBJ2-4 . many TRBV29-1 TGCAGCGTGTTAGGCCCAGAGGACATTAAGTACTTC CSVLGPEDIKYF
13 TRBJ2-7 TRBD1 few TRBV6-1 TGTGCCAGCAGTGTACAGGGGGCGGACGAGCAGTACTTC CASSVQGADEQYF
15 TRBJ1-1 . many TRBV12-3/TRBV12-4 TGTGCCAGCAGTTTAAGTGGACGGAAGAACACTGAAGCTTTCTTT CASSLSGRKNTEAFF
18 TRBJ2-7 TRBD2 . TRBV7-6 TGTGCCAGCAGCTTAAACGGGGGTCAAGCGGGGGGCCGCTACGAGCAGTACTTC CASSLNGGQAGGRYEQYF
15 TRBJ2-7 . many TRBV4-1 TGCGCCAGCAGCCAAGACCCCCCTTTGGGCTACGAGCAGTACTTC CASSQDPPLGYEQYF
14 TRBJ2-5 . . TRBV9 TGTGCCAGCAGCGTTGACGGTGGGGACGAGACCCAGTACTTC CASSVDGGDETQYF
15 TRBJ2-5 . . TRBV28 TGTGCCAGCAGTTCCCGCCTGGCAGGAACCGGGGCCCAGTACTTC CASSSRLAGTGAQYF
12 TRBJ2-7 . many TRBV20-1 TGCAGTGCTGTGGGGGAAGGTGTGGAGCAGTACTTC CSAVGEGVEQYF
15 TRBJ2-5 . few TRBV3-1 TGTGCCAGCAGCCAAGAGAACGGGGGATTAGAGACCCAGTACTTC CASSQENGGLETQYF
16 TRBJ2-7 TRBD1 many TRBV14 TGTGCCAGCAGCCAAGCCCGGAAGACAGGGGTCTACGAGCAGTACTTC CASSQARKTGVYEQYF
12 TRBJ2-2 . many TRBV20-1 TGCAGTGCTCCTACATGGACCGGGGAGCTGTTTTTT CSAPTWTGELFF
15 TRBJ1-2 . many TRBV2 TGTGCCAGCACCTTAGGGGGGTGGAGGAACTATGGCTACACCTTC CASTLGGWRNYGYTF
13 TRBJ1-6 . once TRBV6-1 TGTGCCAGCAGGGACGGCTATAATTCACCCCTCCACTTT CASRDGYNSPLHF
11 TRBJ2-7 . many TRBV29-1 TGCAGCGCGCGATACCTAGACGAGCAGTACTTC CSARYLDEQYF
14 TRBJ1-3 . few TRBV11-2 TGTGCCAGCAGCGTTCTCGGCGGGGGATACACCATATATTTT CASSVLGGGYTIYF
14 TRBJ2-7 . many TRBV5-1 TGCGCCAGCAGCTTGGGCCAGGGGCTTAGCGAGCAGTACTTC CASSLGQGLSEQYF
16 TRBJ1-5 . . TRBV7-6 TGTGCCAGCAGCTTAATTTTGGGAGCCGATTATCAGCCCCAGCATTTT CASSLILGADYQPQHF
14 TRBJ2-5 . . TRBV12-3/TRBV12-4 TGTGCCAGCAGACGGGGGGCGGGGGAAGAGACCCAGTACTTC CASRRGAGEETQYF
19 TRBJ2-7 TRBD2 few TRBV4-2 TGTGCCAGCAGCCCCTTCGGAGGACTAGCGGGCCCTGGAGGTAACGAGCAGTACTTC CASSPFGGLAGPGGNEQYF
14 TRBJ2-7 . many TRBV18 TGTGCCAGCTCACCACCGAAGGGGGTCCACGAGCAGTACTTC CASSPPKGVHEQYF
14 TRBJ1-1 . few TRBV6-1 TGTGCCAGCAGTAGGGGCGTCCCTAACACTGAAGCTTTCTTT CASSRGVPNTEAFF